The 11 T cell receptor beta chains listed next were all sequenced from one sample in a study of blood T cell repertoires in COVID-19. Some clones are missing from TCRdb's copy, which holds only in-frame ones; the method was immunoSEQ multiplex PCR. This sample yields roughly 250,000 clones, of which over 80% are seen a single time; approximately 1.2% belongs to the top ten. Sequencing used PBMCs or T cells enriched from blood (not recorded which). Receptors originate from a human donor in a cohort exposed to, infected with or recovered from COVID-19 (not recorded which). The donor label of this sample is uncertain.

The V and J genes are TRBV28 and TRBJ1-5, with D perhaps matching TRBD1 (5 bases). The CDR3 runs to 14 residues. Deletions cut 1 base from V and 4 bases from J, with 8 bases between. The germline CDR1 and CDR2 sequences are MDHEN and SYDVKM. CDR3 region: CASSLSAGNQPQHF. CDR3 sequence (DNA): TGTGCCAGCAGTTTATCTGCAGGGAATCAGCCCCAGCATTTT.

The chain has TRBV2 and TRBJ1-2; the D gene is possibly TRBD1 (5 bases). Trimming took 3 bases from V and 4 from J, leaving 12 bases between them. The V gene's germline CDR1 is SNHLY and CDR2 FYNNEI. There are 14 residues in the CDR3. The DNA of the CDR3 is TGTGCCAGCAGTGAGCAGGGTGGTATCTATGGCTACACCTTC. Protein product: CASSEQGGIYGYTF. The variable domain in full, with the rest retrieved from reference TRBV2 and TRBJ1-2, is EPEVTQTPSHQVTQMGQEVILRCVPISNHLYFYWYRQILGQKVEFLVSFYNNEISEKSEIFDDQFSVERPDGSNFTLKIRSTKLEDSAMYFCASSEQGGIYGYTFGSGTRLTVV.

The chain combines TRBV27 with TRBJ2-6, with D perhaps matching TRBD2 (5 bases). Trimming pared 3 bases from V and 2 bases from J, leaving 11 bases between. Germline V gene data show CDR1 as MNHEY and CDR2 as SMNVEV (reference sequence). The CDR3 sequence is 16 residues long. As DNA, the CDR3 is TGTGCCAGCAGTTTGAAGTCCGGGGCTGGGGCCAACGTCCTGACTTTC. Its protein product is CASSLKSGAGANVLTF.

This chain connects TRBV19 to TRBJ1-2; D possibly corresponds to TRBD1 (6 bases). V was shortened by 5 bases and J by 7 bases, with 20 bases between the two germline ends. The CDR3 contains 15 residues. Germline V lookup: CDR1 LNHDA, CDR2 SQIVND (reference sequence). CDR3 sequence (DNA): TGTGCCAGTAGTGTGACAGGACAACTCAGCCGTGGCTACACCTTC. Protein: CASSVTGQLSRGYTF.

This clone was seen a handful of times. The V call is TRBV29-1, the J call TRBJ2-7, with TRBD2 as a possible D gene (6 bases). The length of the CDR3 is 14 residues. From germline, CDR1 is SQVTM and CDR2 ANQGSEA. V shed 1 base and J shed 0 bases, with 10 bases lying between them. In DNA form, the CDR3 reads TGCAGCGTTGAAGCGCGGGGTAGCTCCTACGAGCAGTACTTC. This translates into CSVEARGSSYEQYF.

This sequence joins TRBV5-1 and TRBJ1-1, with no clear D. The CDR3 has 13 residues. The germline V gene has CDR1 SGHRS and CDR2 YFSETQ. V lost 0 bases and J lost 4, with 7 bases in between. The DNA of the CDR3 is TGCGCCAGCAGCTTGGTGGAGGGCACTGAAGCTTTCTTT. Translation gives CASSLVEGTEAFF. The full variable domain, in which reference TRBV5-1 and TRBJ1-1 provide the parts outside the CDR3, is KAGVTQTPRYLIKTRGQQVTLSCSPISGHRSVSWYQQTPGQGLQFLFEYFSETQRNKGNFPGRFSGRQFSNSRSEMNVSTLELGDSALYLCASSLVEGTEAFFGQGTRLTVV.

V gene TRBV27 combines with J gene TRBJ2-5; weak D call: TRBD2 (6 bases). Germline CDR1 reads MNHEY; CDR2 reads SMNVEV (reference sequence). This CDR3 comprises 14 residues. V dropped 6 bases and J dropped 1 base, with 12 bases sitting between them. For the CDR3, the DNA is TGTGCCAGCAGGGAGGGGACGGTCCAAGAGACCCAGTACTTC. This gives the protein CASREGTVQETQYF.

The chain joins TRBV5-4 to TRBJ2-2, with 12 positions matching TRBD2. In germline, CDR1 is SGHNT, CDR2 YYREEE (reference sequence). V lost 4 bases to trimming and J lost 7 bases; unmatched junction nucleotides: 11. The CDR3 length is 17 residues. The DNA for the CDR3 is TGTGCCAGCAGCAGCTCTAGCGGGGGGGAAAATGTCGGGGAGCTGTTTTTT. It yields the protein CASSSSSGGENVGELFF.

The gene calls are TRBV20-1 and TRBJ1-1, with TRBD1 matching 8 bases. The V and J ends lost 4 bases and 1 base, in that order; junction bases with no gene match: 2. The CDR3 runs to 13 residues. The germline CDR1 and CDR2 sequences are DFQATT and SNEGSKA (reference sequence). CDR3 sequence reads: CSATDRGNTEAFF. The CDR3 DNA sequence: TGCAGTGCTACTGACAGGGGGAACACTGAAGCTTTCTTT.

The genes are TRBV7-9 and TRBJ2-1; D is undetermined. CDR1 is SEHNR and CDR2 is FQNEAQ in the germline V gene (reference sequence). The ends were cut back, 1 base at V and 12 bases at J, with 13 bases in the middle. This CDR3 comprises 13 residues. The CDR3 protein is CASSLVGAVAQFF. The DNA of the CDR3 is TGTGCCAGCAGCTTAGTGGGTGCGGTCGCGCAGTTCTTC. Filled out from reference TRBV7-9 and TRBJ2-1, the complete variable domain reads DTGVSQNPRHKITKRGQNVTFRCDPISEHNRLYWYRQTLGQGPEFLTYFQNEAQLEKSRLLSDRFSAERPKGSFSTLEIQRTEQGDSAMYLCASSLVGAVAQFFGPGTRLTVL.

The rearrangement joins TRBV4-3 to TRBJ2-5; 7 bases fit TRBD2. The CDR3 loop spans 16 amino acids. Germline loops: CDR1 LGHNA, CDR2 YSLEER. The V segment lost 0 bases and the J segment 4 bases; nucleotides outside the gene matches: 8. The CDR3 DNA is TGCGCCAGCAGCCAAGATTTCCGGGAGGTATTAGAGACCCAGTACTTC. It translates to CASSQDFREVLETQYF.